Each of the 24 T cell receptor beta chains below was sequenced from the same sample in a study of cytomegalovirus exposure and HLA in healthy donors. Repertoires were generated with immunoSEQ multiplex PCR, while TCRdb's copy carries only in-frame clones and drops some. The table lists approximately 180,000 clones, approximately 90% of them singletons. The sequenced sample consisted of PBMCs. These receptors originate from a woman in her twenties or thirties in good health and CMV-seronegative.

The chain employs TRBV11-2 and TRBJ1-3, with D tentatively TRBD1 (5 bases). This CDR3 spans 15 amino acids. Germline V gene data show CDR1 as SGHAT and CDR2 as FQNNGV. The ends were cut back, 1 base at V and 6 bases at J, with 13 bases in the middle. The CDR3 loop is CASSLGTTRQNTIYF. In nucleotides, the CDR3 is TGTGCCAGCAGCTTAGGGACAACTCGGCAAAACACCATATATTTT.

This rearrangement joins TRBV15 to TRBJ2-7, with no clear D. Germline V gene sequence: CDR1 LNHNV, CDR2 YYDKDF (reference sequence). This CDR3 has 13 amino acids. The germline V and J ends were trimmed by 0 bases and 2 bases, with 5 bases remaining between them. CDR3 sequence reads: CATSRDSAYEQYF. CDR3 nucleotide sequence: TGTGCCACCAGCAGAGATTCGGCCTACGAGCAGTACTTC.

The CDR3 nucleotides are TGTGCCAGCAATCACCGCGGATATGAGACCCAGTACTTC. As protein: CASNHRGYETQYF. The chain has TRBV6-5 and TRBJ2-5; no reliable D call. CDR1 and CDR2 (germline): MNHEY, SVGAGI. The CDR3 contains 13 residues. Deletions cut 7 bases from V and 5 bases from J, with 14 bases between.

This clone was detected a few times. This specimen includes other DNA sequences encoding the same CDR3. The V and J genes are TRBV27 and TRBJ2-7, with D possibly matching TRBD2 (6 bases). V dropped 0 bases and J dropped 4 bases, with 7 bases sitting between them. The CDR3 runs to 13 residues. Germline V gene lookup returns CDR1 MNHEY and CDR2 SMNVEV (reference sequence). The CDR3 DNA is TGTGCCAGCAGTTTATCTGGAGGGTACGAGCAGTACTTC. Translating gives CASSLSGGYEQYF.

This chain uses TRBV7-9 with TRBJ2-1; TRBD1 matches at 9 bases. CDR1 and CDR2 from the germline V gene are SEHNR and FQNEAQ (reference sequence). The length of the CDR3 is 14 residues. V lost 5 bases to trimming and J lost 7 bases; unmatched junction nucleotides: 6. The chain's CDR3 is CASSIQGALNEQFF. The DNA of the CDR3 is TGTGCCAGCAGCATACAGGGGGCGCTTAATGAGCAGTTCTTC.

A single count supports this clone. This rearrangement joins TRBV2 to TRBJ2-5, with TRBD2 matching 10 bases. J lost 4 bases, V lost 8 bases, and 4 bases had no gene match. The V gene's germline CDR1 is SNHLY and CDR2 FYNNEI. This CDR3 spans 13 amino acids. CDR3 amino acids: CASSGTSAETQYF. Written as DNA, the CDR3 is TGTGCCAGCTCAGGGACTAGCGCAGAGACCCAGTACTTC.

J is TRBJ2-7 and V is TRBV2, with D perhaps matching TRBD1 (5 bases). In germline, CDR1 is SNHLY, CDR2 FYNNEI. The germline V and J ends were trimmed by 7 bases and 3 bases, with 19 bases remaining between them. The CDR3 is made up of 15 amino acids. The DNA of the CDR3 is TGTGCCAGCACGAAGCACACAGGACAACTCTACGAGCAGTACTTC. Amino acid sequence: CASTKHTGQLYEQYF.

In DNA, the CDR3 is TGTGCCAGCAGCGCGGCGGGGGGGAGCTCCTACGAGCAGTACTTC. Amino acids: CASSAAGGSSYEQYF. The rearrangement joins TRBV5-5 to TRBJ2-7; TRBD2 aligns across 9 bases. In germline, CDR1 is SGHKS, CDR2 YYEKEE (reference sequence). CDR3 length: 15 amino acids. J gave up 0 bases and V 4 bases, and 5 bases lay outside the gene matches. Full variable domain (outside the CDR3, taken from reference TRBV5-5 and TRBJ2-7): DAGVTQSPTHLIKTRGQQVTLRCSPISGHKSVSWYQQVLGQGPQFIFQYYEKEERGRGNFPDRFSARQFPNYSSELNVNALLLGDSALYLCASSAAGGSSYEQYFGPGTRLTVT.

The chain recombines TRBV4-1 with TRBJ1-5; TRBD1 matches 11 bases. The CDR3 is made up of 15 amino acids. The germline V gene has CDR1 MGHRA and CDR2 YSYEKL. Unmatched junction bases numbered 7, after V lost 6 bases and J lost 6 bases. As DNA, the CDR3 is TGCGCCAGCAGTCTTACGGACAGGGGGCTTCAGCCCCAGCATTTT. Its translation: CASSLTDRGLQPQHF.

The chain combines TRBV7-9 with TRBJ2-7; 14 positions agree with TRBD2. Germline-derived CDR1 and CDR2 are SEHNR and FQNEAQ (reference sequence). The CDR3 extends over 17 amino acids. The ends lost 4 bases at V and 2 bases at J; junction bases unmatched: 7. The CDR3 coding sequence is TGTGCCAGCAGCTCGGGACTAGCGGGGGCGATAACCTACGAGCAGTACTTC. Amino acid sequence: CASSSGLAGAITYEQYF.

This clone has a handful of counts. V and J are TRBV4-1 and TRBJ1-2; no clear D gene. The CDR3 consists of 13 residues. The germline CDR1 and CDR2 sequences are MGHRA and YSYEKL. Trimming cost V 1 base and J 4 bases, with 7 bases left between them. In DNA form, the CDR3 reads TGCGCCAGCAGCCAAGGCAACGGCTATGGCTACACCTTC. It codes for CASSQGNGYGYTF.

The chain combines TRBV6-5 with TRBJ1-4, with D possibly being TRBD1 (6 bases). Trimming took off 10 bases at V and 5 bases at J, with 11 bases between the two ends. Germline CDR1 and CDR2: MNHEY and SVGAGI. The CDR3 is made up of 12 amino acids. CDR3 sequence (DNA): TGTGCCACCGGACAGACGAATGAAAAACTGTTTTTT. Translation: CATGQTNEKLFF.

V usage is TRBV27 and J usage is TRBJ2-7, with 10 bases matching TRBD2. CDR3 length: 14 residues. V dropped 3 bases and J dropped 5; count of bases not matched to a gene: 4. Germline CDR1 MNHEY, CDR2 SMNVEV (reference sequence). The CDR3 here is CASSFRLAGDEQYF. CDR3 in DNA: TGTGCCAGCAGTTTTAGGCTAGCGGGGGACGAGCAGTACTTC.

The rearrangement joins TRBV6-1 to TRBJ1-1; D not resolved. V lost 6 bases and J lost 3, with 11 bases in between. Per germline, CDR1 MNHNS and CDR2 SASEGT. CDR3 length: 13 amino acids. The CDR3 sequence is CASRDRRDTEAFF. CDR3 coding DNA: TGTGCCAGCAGGGATAGACGGGACACTGAAGCTTTCTTT.

The rearrangement uses TRBV19 and TRBJ2-2, with D tentatively TRBD2 (5 bases). Trimming pared 4 bases from V and 1 base from J, leaving 16 bases between. The CDR3 is made up of 17 amino acids. Germline CDR1 LNHDA, CDR2 SQIVND (reference sequence). The CDR3 region has the DNA TGTGCCAGTAGTAGCGCCGGGATCGAGAAGAACACCGGGGAGCTGTTTTTT. It yields the protein CASSSAGIEKNTGELFF.

This clone was observed once. The chain has TRBV5-4 and TRBJ2-4; 8 bases fit TRBD1. The V gene's germline CDR1 is SGHNT and CDR2 YYREEE (reference sequence). With 7 bases clipped from V and 0 bases from J, the junction kept 9 bases outside the gene matches. The length of the CDR3 is 16 residues. CDR3 amino acids: CASGSLQGAAKNIQYF. DNA of the CDR3: TGTGCCAGCGGGAGTCTCCAGGGGGCAGCCAAAAACATTCAGTACTTC.

CDR3 region: CASGLGQGGVFGTEAFF. The CDR3 DNA reads TGTGCTAGTGGTTTGGGACAGGGTGGCGTGTTTGGGACTGAAGCTTTCTTT. The chain uses TRBV12-5 and TRBJ1-1, with 7 nucleotides matching TRBD1. V gave up 1 base and J gave up 5 bases; unmatched junction bases: 13. This CDR3 comprises 17 residues. The germline V gene has CDR1 LGHNT and CDR2 FRNRAP.

V and J are TRBV7-2 and TRBJ2-5, with 14 bases that match TRBD2. V gave up 5 bases and J gave up 4 bases; unmatched junction bases: 3. Germline V CDR1 and CDR2: SGHTA, FQGNSA. CDR3 size: 15 residues. The CDR3, as DNA: TGTGCCAGCAGCCTAGGACTAGCGGGGGGAGAGACCCAGTACTTC. This sequence encodes CASSLGLAGGETQYF.

The rearrangement links TRBV28 to TRBJ2-1; 7 nucleotides align to TRBD1. The trim removed 6 bases at V and 3 bases at J, leaving 8 bases unmatched. Germline V gives CDR1 MDHEN, CDR2 SYDVKM. The CDR3 has 15 amino acids. DNA for the CDR3: TGTGCCAGCAGGGGGGTCCAGGGGGTCTACAATGAGCAGTTCTTC. Translation gives CASRGVQGVYNEQFF. Looking up the rest from reference TRBV28 and TRBJ2-1 gives the full variable domain: DVKVTQSSRYLVKRTGEKVFLECVQDMDHENMFWYRQDPGLGLRLIYFSYDVKMKEKGDIPEGYSVSREKKERFSLILESASTNQTSMYLCASRGVQGVYNEQFFGPGTRLTVL.

The chain has TRBV6-5 and TRBJ1-5; no reliable D call. In germline, CDR1 is MNHEY, CDR2 SVGAGI. The CDR3 length is 14 residues. The germline V and J ends were trimmed by 8 bases and 1 base, with 12 bases remaining between them. The DNA for the CDR3 is TGTGCCAGCGGCGGCAGAAAAAGCAATCAGCCCCAGCATTTT. Residues: CASGGRKSNQPQHF.

The chain uses TRBV4-3 and TRBJ2-7; 7 bases line up with TRBD2. Germline loops: CDR1 LGHNA, CDR2 YSLEER. This CDR3 spans 14 amino acids. Trimming took 2 bases from V and 1 from J; bases not matched to a gene: 2. The CDR3 is CASSQLAESYEQYF. The CDR3 DNA follows: TGCGCCAGCAGCCAACTAGCGGAATCCTACGAGCAGTACTTC.

V and J are TRBV25-1 and TRBJ2-7; D gene uncertain. The CDR3 totals 14 residues. Germline V gene data show CDR1 as MGHDK and CDR2 as SYGVNS. Deletions cut 0 bases from V and 0 bases from J, with 6 bases between. The CDR3 DNA reads TGTGCCAGCAGTGAATATACAGTCTCCTACGAGCAGTACTTC. Its translation is CASSEYTVSYEQYF.

The gene calls are TRBV9 and TRBJ2-2, with 7 bases that match TRBD1. Germline CDR1 SGDLS, CDR2 YYNGEE. The trim removed 2 bases at V and 3 bases at J, leaving 4 bases unmatched. This CDR3 region has 15 residues. The chain's CDR3 is CASSVGDRHTGELFF. The CDR3 DNA is TGTGCCAGCAGCGTTGGGGACAGACACACCGGGGAGCTGTTTTTT.

The J gene is TRBJ1-4, the V gene TRBV6-5; 7 bases are shared with TRBD1. This CDR3 comprises 14 residues. Germline V gives CDR1 MNHEY, CDR2 SVGAGI. V lost 6 bases, J lost 6 bases, and 7 bases stayed unmatched. CDR3 coding DNA: TGTGCCAGCAGCCGCGGGACAGACCATGAAAAACTGTTTTTT. As protein: CASSRGTDHEKLFF.